This entry lists 21 T cell receptor beta chains sequenced from one sample in a study of shared clonotypes between healthy human individuals. Libraries were prepared by immunoSEQ multiplex PCR; TCRdb keeps only in-frame clonotypes and omits some of them. This sample carries about 2.4 million clones, 80% to 95% of them seen once, and the ten largest clones take 0.36%. The sample taken for sequencing was naive CD4+ T cells from PBMCs. Stated subset: CD45RA+ positively selected. Every receptor here comes from a man aged 18 to 35 in good health. Some clones in this sample may be carry-over from other donors' samples.

CDR3 protein: CASSQGTGHQPQHF. For the CDR3, the DNA is TGTGCCAGCAGCCAGGGGACAGGCCATCAGCCCCAGCATTTT. This chain joins TRBV14 and TRBJ1-5; 8 nucleotides agree with TRBD1. The germline gives CDR1 SGHDN, CDR2 FVKESK. Trimming removed 3 bases from V and 5 bases from J; junction bases left unmatched: 3. The length of the CDR3 is 14 residues.

V is TRBV28 and J is TRBJ1-2; TRBD1 matches at 12 bases. Looked up from germline, CDR1 is MDHEN and CDR2 is SYDVKM. The CDR3 extends over 15 amino acids. The ends lost 2 bases at V and 6 bases at J; junction bases unmatched: 4. The CDR3 loop reads CASSLLGTGGHGYTF. Here the CDR3 DNA reads TGTGCCAGCAGTTTACTAGGGACAGGGGGCCATGGCTACACCTTC.

This clone was counted between two and nine times. This sequence joins TRBV28 and TRBJ1-5; TRBD1 is a possible D gene (5 bases). This CDR3 has 15 residues. The ends were cut back, 2 bases at V and 4 bases at J, with 12 bases in the middle. CDR1 and CDR2 (germline): MDHEN, SYDVKM. CDR3 sequence (DNA): TGTGCCAGCAGTTTACTAGGGGTCTTAAATCAGCCCCAGCATTTT. This codes for CASSLLGVLNQPQHF.

This chain joins TRBV4-2 and TRBJ2-5, with D unclear. This CDR3 is built from 14 residues. Deletions cut 1 base from V and 5 bases from J, with 11 bases between. CDR1 and CDR2 (germline): LGHNA, YNFKEQ. The CDR3 loop is CASSQAPRVETQYF. CDR3 bases: TGTGCCAGCAGCCAAGCCCCTAGAGTGGAGACCCAGTACTTC.

A single count supports this clone. The V and J genes are TRBV19 and TRBJ2-1; 7 nucleotides line up with TRBD2. V shed 11 bases and J 0 bases; nucleotides not matched to a gene: 7. This CDR3 is 14 amino acids long. Germline CDR1 reads LNHDA; CDR2 reads SQIVND (reference sequence). Here the CDR3 DNA reads TGTGCCGCCCGTCGCGGGAGCTCCTACAATGAGCAGTTCTTC. Protein sequence: CAARRGSSYNEQFF.

The genes are TRBV5-6 and TRBJ2-2, with D possibly matching TRBD1 (6 bases). This CDR3 spans 16 amino acids. Trimming removed 1 base from V and 3 bases from J, with 13 bases in between. Germline loops: CDR1 SGHDT, CDR2 YYEEEE. The CDR3 sequence: CASSLTSRGYTGELFF. The DNA of the CDR3 is TGTGCCAGCAGCTTGACGTCCAGGGGTTACACCGGGGAGCTGTTTTTT.

This clone was counted once. The chain recombines TRBV2 with TRBJ2-2; D uncertain. The length of the CDR3 is 13 residues. Trimming removed 6 bases from V and 7 bases from J, with 12 bases in between. Germline CDR1 SNHLY, CDR2 FYNNEI. The CDR3 DNA reads TGTGCCAGCAGACCCGGTTCTGTCGGGGAGCTGTTTTTT. Its protein is CASRPGSVGELFF.

The count of this clone is one. The V call is TRBV7-9, the J call TRBJ2-7, with D perhaps TRBD1 (6 bases). The CDR3 spans 13 residues. CDR1 and CDR2 from the germline V gene are SEHNR and FQNEAQ (reference sequence). V lost 5 bases, J lost 6 bases, and 14 bases lay in between. Written as DNA, the CDR3 is TGTGCCAGCAGCCGGACCACAGGGCGCGAGCAGTACTTC. It yields the protein CASSRTTGREQYF.

This chain connects TRBV2 to TRBJ2-1, with TRBD1 as a possible D gene (7 bases). V lost 6 bases and J 4 bases, leaving 13 bases between the germline ends. CDR1 and CDR2 from the germline V gene are SNHLY and FYNNEI. CDR3 length: 14 residues. In nucleotides, the CDR3 is TGTGCCAGCAGGCGGGACAGCCCTTACAATGAGCAGTTCTTC. This gives the protein CASRRDSPYNEQFF.

A remark on this clone: The DNA is omitted, as the CDR3 cannot be located on it reliably, and the CDR3 follows TCRdb's listing. The chain is built from TRBV27 and TRBJ2-4; the listed D gene, TRBD2, was not tested against the DNA. Including both end residues, the CDR3 is 13 amino acids long. Germline V gives CDR1 MNHEY, CDR2 SMNVEV (reference sequence). This CDR3 is CASSTSGGHIQYF.

The rearrangement uses TRBV7-2 and TRBJ2-2; D perhaps matches TRBD1 (6 bases). V was pared by 1 base and J by 5 bases, with 17 bases between. This CDR3 has 17 amino acids. The germline V gene encodes CDR1 SGHTA and CDR2 FQGNSA. DNA of the CDR3: TGTGCCAGCAGCTTAGATCCCCTCGACAGGACAACCGGGGAGCTGTTTTTT. This gives the protein CASSLDPLDRTTGELFF.

V usage is TRBV2 and J usage is TRBJ1-5, with 8 bases aligning to TRBD1. Losses at the gene ends were 5 bases for V and 5 bases for J; bases not matched to a gene: 8. The CDR3 length is 15 residues. Germline assignment: CDR1 SNHLY and CDR2 FYNNEI. This CDR3 is CASSSGQGNYQPQHF. CDR3 in DNA: TGTGCCAGCAGTTCCGGACAGGGAAATTATCAGCCCCAGCATTTT.

V gene TRBV4-2 combines with J gene TRBJ2-7; D gene uncertain. CDR1 and CDR2 from the germline V gene are LGHNA and YNFKEQ. The CDR3 has 13 residues. V was shortened by 1 base and J by 5 bases, with 9 bases between the two germline ends. Here the CDR3 reads CASSQGQSNEQYF. The CDR3 DNA is TGTGCCAGCAGCCAAGGACAAAGCAACGAGCAGTACTTC.

This chain joins TRBV7-8 and TRBJ1-3; D is unresolved. Germline lookup yields CDR1 SGHVS and CDR2 FQNEAQ. The CDR3 runs to 15 residues. The V gene lost 5 bases and the J gene lost 0 bases, with 11 bases spanning the gap. Here the CDR3 reads CASSATRSSGNTIYF. DNA of the CDR3: TGTGCCAGCAGCGCAACAAGGAGCTCTGGAAACACCATATATTTT.

This chain uses TRBV5-5 with TRBJ1-1, with D unclear. This CDR3 contains 13 residues. Trimming shortened V by 5 bases and J by 7 bases, and 15 bases separated the two germline ends. Germline V lookup: CDR1 SGHKS, CDR2 YYEKEE (reference sequence). The CDR3 is CASSDAGFREAFF. CDR3 in DNA: TGTGCCAGCAGTGACGCCGGGTTCCGTGAAGCTTTCTTT.

The genes are TRBV28 and TRBJ1-5; 8 nucleotides align to TRBD1. Trimming took 6 bases from V and 3 from J; bases not matched to a gene: 7. CDR3 length: 15 amino acids. CDR1 is MDHEN, CDR2 SYDVKM, per germline. The CDR3 DNA reads TGTGCCAGCAGCCTCGGGGGACAGGTCAATCAGCCCCAGCATTTT. Translated: CASSLGGQVNQPQHF.

Worth noting for this clone: The junction and the germline gene differ at one end; a read error may be behind it. The V call is TRBV7-2, the J call TRBJ1-1; no firm D call. The CDR3 runs 14 residues. CDR1 and CDR2 from the germline V gene are SGHTA and FQGNSA. The chain's CDR3 is CASSLQPVNSEAFF. The CDR3 DNA reads TGTGCCAGCAGCTTACAGCCGGTGAACTCTGAAGCTTTCTTT.

V usage is TRBV11-3 and J usage is TRBJ1-1; the D is unclear. Trimming shortened V by 2 bases and J by 1 base, and 5 bases separated the two germline ends. CDR3 length equals 13 residues. CDR1 SGHNT and CDR2 YENEEA come from the germline V gene. The CDR3 nucleotides read TGTGCCAGCAGCTTACACCAGAACACTGAAGCTTTCTTT. Encoded protein: CASSLHQNTEAFF.

The genes are TRBV15 and TRBJ1-2; possibly TRBD1 for D (6 bases). The germline V gene has CDR1 LNHNV and CDR2 YYDKDF (reference sequence). Trimming took 5 bases from V and 8 from J, leaving 21 bases between them. CDR3 size: 15 residues. The CDR3 reads CATSGRYREGEGYTF. In nucleotides, the CDR3 is TGTGCCACCAGCGGGCGGTACAGGGAGGGTGAAGGCTACACCTTC.

This chain joins TRBV29-1 and TRBJ2-1, with D perhaps matching TRBD1 (5 bases). Germline CDR1 is SQVTM and CDR2 is ANQGSEA. Trimming took 1 base from V and 12 from J, leaving 13 bases between them. CDR3 size: 12 residues. The CDR3 nucleotides read TGCAGCGTTGAAGGTTTTAGCACAGGGCAGTTCTTC. Protein: CSVEGFSTGQFF.

The chain carries TRBV27 and TRBJ2-1; D may be TRBD1 or TRBD2 (5 bases each). CDR1 and CDR2 (germline): MNHEY, SMNVEV (reference sequence). The CDR3 is made up of 15 amino acids. Trimming took off 5 bases at V and 6 bases at J, with 17 bases between the two ends. The CDR3 region is CASSRPGLRGNEQFF. CDR3 coding DNA: TGTGCCAGCAGTCGACCGGGCCTGAGGGGCAATGAGCAGTTCTTC.